The following is a T cell receptor (beta chain) sequence with its context. Its antigen remains undetermined. Base-call qualities are not available, and no considerably larger clone is one nucleotide away. The sample's time point label, decoded: patch test 1, 2 weeks after DPC sensitization. The sample's treatment or condition label is to be understood as: therapeutic diphenylcyclopropenone sensitization with weekly scalp DPC. Blood at each patch-test visit was drawn before the patch test was applied. Patients were eligible if aged 18 to 70, diagnosed with alopecia and judged suitable for DPC therapy, and pregnant patients were excluded. Total RNA was extracted from unfractionated whole blood collected in Tempus Blood RNA tubes. Libraries were made using RACE. Instrument used: NextSeq 500. During library preparation, unique molecular identifiers were attached to individual cDNA molecules so that TCRs could be counted in a quantitative, reproducible way. From each blood RNA sample, both TCR alpha and TCR beta chains were sequenced. The authors' analysis ran thus. Samples had a median of around 92,000 TCRs, with a range from about 23,224 to 750,000. V, J and CDR3 annotation of the TCR reads was performed with the Decombinator software suite. Every sample was subsampled to the same number of TCRs (28,000) for the PS versus PT1 abundance plots. Expanded TCRs were defined as absent before sensitization and observed at least eight times at the 2-week time point. TCRdb trimmed public reads at Q25 via fastp, called clones via MiXCR and kept in-frame beta chains. Records with the same CDR3 protein are collapsed into one entry carrying the most frequent genes and DNA. These V and J calls are TCRdb output, not the study's own analysis. Here the sample has 150,000 or so distinct CDR3 sequences; roughly 15% occur a single time. 1.5% to 2% of the sample is taken by the ten largest.

Including cysteine and phenylalanine, the CDR3 has 16 amino acids. The entry retains the CDR3 DNA only, 48 bases that are in frame from base 1. From the germline V gene, CDR1 is SGHRS and CDR2 is YFSETQ. The germline V and J ends show losses of 3 bases and 4 bases respectively, and no gene match explains 7 bases of the junction. This record belongs to a study of human T cells and chemical hapten exposure (TCRdb year 2021). A note on the overall study: For sensitization, 2% DPC in acetone was applied to a roughly 2 cm by roughly 2 cm area of upper inner arm skin. Throughout the study period of about 23 weeks, patients also received therapeutic DPC doses to the scalp every week. Libraries were combined into a pool for sequencing, and differences in TCR yield between samples came mainly from small differences in library volumes within the pool. Under 30 alopecia patients gave blood for TCR sequencing at one to four time points (pre-sensitization, 2, 6 and 24 weeks). The mostly female patient cohort included alopecia areata with under or over 50% scalp involvement, alopecia totalis and alopecia universalis. Patient blood was sampled pre-sensitization (week 0) and at 2, 6 and about 24 weeks after DPC sensitization. Patch testing on the upper back used Finn chambers containing 0.01% DPC, with scoring done after 6 days according to International Contact Dermatitis Research Group standards. The study tracked peripheral blood TCR repertoire changes in vivo during primary and secondary sensitization to the hapten diphenylcyclopropenone (DPC) in alopecia patients.

What the work shows at the level of the full study, not this receptor alone: All patients had alopecia, a presumed autoimmune disease, so their immune response might differ from that of healthy individuals. Repeated subsampling changed both the strength of the expansion versus patch-test correlation and the threshold at which the correlation became significant. Expanded TCRs formed significantly more large CDR3 similarity clusters than pre-sensitization or healthy control sets, consistent with antigen-driven responses. A positive correlation was found between the number of PT1 expanded TCRs and patch test score, with significance reached at thresholds 8, 16 and 32 but not 4. DPC sensitization did not change how many TCRs were above 1 in 1000 frequency, and no evidence was found of alterations in global repertoire structure.

This receptor was obtained from a woman in her 30s with alopecia areata. Some clones in this sample may be carry-over from other donors' samples. This material consisted of whole blood, taken in connection with sensitization to the hapten diphenylcyclopropenone (DPC). Here the chain combines TRBV5-1 and TRBJ2-6, with 7 middle bases fitting TRBD1. CDR3 region: CASSSEQGSGANVLTF. The DNA sequence is TGCGCCAGCAGCTCCGAACAGGGGTCAGGGGCCAACGTCCTGACTTTC.